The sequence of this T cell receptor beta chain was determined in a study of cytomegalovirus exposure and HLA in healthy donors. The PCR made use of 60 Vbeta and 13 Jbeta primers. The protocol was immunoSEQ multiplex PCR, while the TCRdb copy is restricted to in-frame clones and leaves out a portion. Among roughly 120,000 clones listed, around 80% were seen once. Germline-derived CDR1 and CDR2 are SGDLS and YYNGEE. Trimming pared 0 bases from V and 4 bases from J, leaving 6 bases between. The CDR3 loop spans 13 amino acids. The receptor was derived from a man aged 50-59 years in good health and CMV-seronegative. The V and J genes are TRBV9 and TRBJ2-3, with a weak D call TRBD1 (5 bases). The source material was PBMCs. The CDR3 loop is CASSVEGADTQYF. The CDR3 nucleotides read TGTGCCAGCAGCGTAGAAGGGGCAGATACGCAGTATTTT.